These 20 T cell receptor beta chains originate from one sample sequenced in a study of shared clonotypes between healthy human individuals. TCRdb's table, derived via immunoSEQ multiplex PCR, lists solely in-frame clones and lacks some. This repertoire shows some 500,000 clones, about 74% found once; its top ten account for approximately 12%. What was sequenced was PBMCs. The origin of the receptors is a woman aged 40-49 years in good health. Some clones in this sample may be carry-over from other donors' samples.

This clone was counted a single time. A read error may be the cause here, since a much bigger clone is one base away. The final CDR3 position lacks the conserved phenylalanine or tryptophan, pointing to a likely read error. This rearrangement joins TRBV7-2 to TRBJ2-7; 9 bases align to TRBD2. The germline V gene has CDR1 SGHTA and CDR2 FQGNSA. CDR3 length: 14 amino acids. V shed 5 bases and J 1 base; nucleotides not matched to a gene: 3. CDR3 DNA sequence: TGTGCCAGCAGCCGAGCGGGAGGATCCTACGAGCAGTACCTC. Protein sequence: CASSRAGGSYEQYL.

The table lists this clone with a few counts. The V gene is TRBV30, the J gene TRBJ2-5; 10 bases match TRBD1. Germline V CDR1 and CDR2: GTSNPN, SVGIG (reference sequence). CDR3 size: 13 residues. V gave up 8 bases and J gave up 1 base; unmatched junction bases: 4. CDR3 DNA: TGTGCCGCCCGGGACAGGGGCCAAGAGACCCAGTACTTC. Its translation is CAARDRGQETQYF.

This clone came up once. This likely reflects a read error, since a far larger clone is one base away. The V call is TRBV30, the J call TRBJ2-7, with D possibly matching TRBD2 (5 bases). CDR3 length: 13 amino acids. Germline V gives CDR1 GTSNPN, CDR2 SVGIG (reference sequence). The DNA of the CDR3 is TGTGTCTGGATGCGGGCAGGAGGCTACGAGCAGTACTTC. Amino acids: CVWMRAGGYEQYF.

The chain has TRBV2 and TRBJ1-3; possibly TRBD1 for D (5 bases). The V end was cut by 4 bases, the J end by 4 bases, with 5 bases between. This CDR3 contains 12 residues. Germline loops: CDR1 SNHLY, CDR2 FYNNEI. Here the CDR3 reads CASSGTGNTIYF. The CDR3 nucleotides read TGTGCCAGCAGTGGGACAGGAAACACCATATATTTT. The full variable domain, in which reference TRBV2 and TRBJ1-3 provide the parts outside the CDR3, is EPEVTQTPSHQVTQMGQEVILRCVPISNHLYFYWYRQILGQKVEFLVSFYNNEISEKSEIFDDQFSVERPDGSNFTLKIRSTKLEDSAMYFCASSGTGNTIYFGEGSWLTVV.

The chain uses TRBV4-3 and TRBJ1-1; D is undetermined. Germline V CDR1 and CDR2: LGHNA, YSLEER. V lost 1 base, J lost 0 bases, and 6 bases lay in between. CDR3 length: 14 residues. Written as DNA, the CDR3 is TGCGCCAGCAGCCAAGGTTTGGTGAACACTGAAGCTTTCTTT. Translating gives CASSQGLVNTEAFF.

This clone was seen just once. The chain couples TRBV10-3 to TRBJ1-5; TRBD1 matches 7 bases. The trim removed 6 bases at V and 7 bases at J, leaving 6 bases unmatched. Germline V gives CDR1 ENHRY, CDR2 SYGVKD. This CDR3 spans 13 amino acids. CDR3 sequence reads: CAISRDRAQPQHF. CDR3 nucleotide sequence: TGTGCCATCAGCCGCGACAGGGCCCAGCCCCAGCATTTT.

This chain uses TRBV28 with TRBJ2-1, with 7 nucleotides matching TRBD1. The CDR3 length is 13 residues. Germline values: CDR1 MDHEN, CDR2 SYDVKM. With 8 bases clipped from V and 3 bases from J, the junction kept 4 bases outside the gene matches. The CDR3: CASDRVDYNEQFF. DNA for the CDR3: TGTGCCAGCGACAGGGTTGACTACAATGAGCAGTTCTTC.

The V call is TRBV29-1, the J call TRBJ2-4; 8 bases match TRBD2. CDR3 length: 13 residues. From germline, CDR1 is SQVTM and CDR2 ANQGSEA. The CDR3 here is CSTWREDKNIQYF. The CDR3 nucleotides read TGCAGTACGTGGCGGGAGGACAAAAACATTCAGTACTTC.

J is TRBJ1-3 and V is TRBV11-1; D call uncertain. The CDR3 sequence is 13 residues long. The germline V and J ends were trimmed by 5 bases and 4 bases, with 9 bases remaining between them. The germline CDR1 and CDR2 sequences are SGHAT and FQDESV (reference sequence). CDR3 sequence reads: CASSVGFGNTIYF. The CDR3 bases are TGTGCCAGCAGCGTCGGGTTCGGAAACACCATATATTTT.

This clone has a single count. The genes are TRBV7-3 and TRBJ2-7; no definite D call. V dropped 0 bases and J dropped 5 bases, with 5 bases sitting between them. This CDR3 has 12 residues. Germline loops: CDR1 SGHTA, CDR2 FQGTGA. DNA of the CDR3: TGTGCCAGCAGCTTAACAGAGAACGAGCAGTACTTC. Protein: CASSLTENEQYF.

The genes are TRBV6-5 and TRBJ1-2, with D tentatively TRBD1 (5 bases). CDR3 length equals 14 residues. Germline values: CDR1 MNHEY, CDR2 SVGAGI. V dropped 4 bases and J dropped 2 bases, with 11 bases sitting between them. CDR3 residues: CASSWRQKNYGYTF. The CDR3 DNA reads TGTGCCAGCAGTTGGCGACAGAAAAACTATGGCTACACCTTC.

The chain couples TRBV30 to TRBJ1-2; D is unclear. The germline CDR1 and CDR2 sequences are GTSNPN and SVGIG (reference sequence). Trimming cost V 1 base and J 4 bases, with 13 bases left between them. The CDR3 consists of 14 residues. CDR3 in DNA: TGTGCCTGGAGTGAGGGCCCCTATCGCTATGGCTACACCTTC. It is translated as CAWSEGPYRYGYTF. Full variable domain (outside the CDR3, taken from reference TRBV30 and TRBJ1-2): SQTIHQWPATLVQPVGSPLSLECTVEGTSNPNLYWYRQAAGRGLQLLFYSVGIGQISSEVPQNLSASRPQDRQFILSSKKLLLSDSGFYLCAWSEGPYRYGYTFGSGTRLTVV.

This sequence joins TRBV6-1 and TRBJ1-4; 9 bases are shared with TRBD1. This CDR3 has 14 amino acids. Germline lookup yields CDR1 MNHNS and CDR2 SASEGT. Trimming removed 6 bases from V and 8 bases from J; junction bases left unmatched: 7. The chain's CDR3 is CASRRQGGPEKLFF. The CDR3 region has the DNA TGTGCCAGCAGGAGACAGGGGGGGCCGGAAAAACTGTTTTTT.

This clone was detected only a few times. This chain joins TRBV5-1 and TRBJ2-2; D is undetermined. From germline, CDR1 is SGHRS and CDR2 YFSETQ. The CDR3 has 15 amino acids. V lost 1 base and J lost 0, with 7 bases in between. CDR3 nucleotides: TGCGCCAGCAGCTTGTACAATTCGAACACCGGGGAGCTGTTTTTT. Amino acid sequence: CASSLYNSNTGELFF.

A remark on this clone: This sequence may be a read error, since a much larger clone differs from it by one base. Other nucleotide sequences from this sample produce the same CDR3. V and J are TRBV11-3 and TRBJ2-2, with TRBD1 matching over 8 bases. This CDR3 is 14 amino acids long. Germline assignment: CDR1 SGHNT and CDR2 YENEEA. J gave up 4 bases and V 2 bases, and 0 bases lay outside the gene matches. CDR3 DNA: TGTGCCAGCAGCTTAACAGGGGGCACCGGGGAGCTGTTTTTT. Translated: CASSLTGGTGELFF.

This clone was counted a single time. The chain recombines TRBV5-1 with TRBJ1-2; TRBD1 matches at 9 bases. The CDR3 has 13 amino acids. Germline V lookup: CDR1 SGHRS, CDR2 YFSETQ. V gave up 4 bases and J gave up 6 bases; unmatched junction bases: 4. CDR3 nucleotide sequence: TGCGCCAGCAGCGAACAGGGGGCGGATGGCTACACCTTC. Protein product: CASSEQGADGYTF. Full variable domain (remainder filled in from reference TRBV5-1 and TRBJ1-2): KAGVTQTPRYLIKTRGQQVTLSCSPISGHRSVSWYQQTPGQGLQFLFEYFSETQRNKGNFPGRFSGRQFSNSRSEMNVSTLELGDSALYLCASSEQGADGYTFGSGTRLTVV.

This sequence joins TRBV5-1 and TRBJ1-2, with unresolved D. CDR1 is SGHRS and CDR2 is YFSETQ in the germline V gene. The CDR3 spans 13 residues. V lost 0 bases and J lost 6, with 9 bases in between. The CDR3 DNA sequence: TGCGCCAGCAGCTTGGAAGGGAACAATGGCTACACCTTC. Encoded protein: CASSLEGNNGYTF.

As regards this clone: This clone may be a read error of a much larger clone one base away. The chain is built from TRBV5-1 and TRBJ2-2, with 8 bases identical to TRBD1. The CDR3 loop spans 18 amino acids. Looked up from germline, CDR1 is SGHRS and CDR2 is YFSETQ. CDR3 sequence reads: CASSARQGWFDNTGGLFF. The CDR3 nucleotides are TGCGCCAGCAGCGCAAGACAGGGGTGGTTTGATAACACCGGGGGGCTGTTTTTT.

As concerns this clone: A far larger clone is only one base removed, so a read error is likely. The genes are TRBV6-6 and TRBJ1-1, with a tentative D call TRBD1 (6 bases). Deletions cut 4 bases from V and 6 bases from J, with 15 bases between. Germline values: CDR1 MNHNY, CDR2 SVGAGI (reference sequence). The length of the CDR3 is 14 residues. CDR3 protein: CASSSFTGSAEAFF. CDR3 nucleotides: TGTGCCAGCAGTTCCTTCACAGGGAGCGCTGAAGCTTTCTTT.

The chain carries TRBV6-4 and TRBJ2-3, with D possibly TRBD2 on 5 matching bases. V lost 3 bases and J 1 base, leaving 8 bases between the germline ends. Looked up from germline, CDR1 is MRHNA and CDR2 is SNTAGT. There are 14 residues in the CDR3. The CDR3 DNA is TGTGCCAGCAGTGAGCGGGTGGGCACAGATACGCAGTATTTT. Its protein is CASSERVGTDTQYF.